Listed here are 31 T cell receptor beta chains from one sample, sequenced in a study of T cell changes during pregnancy in multiple sclerosis. Clones were read by immunoSEQ multiplex PCR, and TCRdb kept only the in-frame ones, dropping some. The repertoire includes about 47,000 clones, 85% to 90% of them detected once, and approximately 8% sits in the top ten. The specimen comprised CD8+ T cells from peripheral blood mononuclear cells, sampled in the second trimester of pregnancy. These receptor sequences come from a female donor with multiple sclerosis, enrolled in a pregnancy study.

In its sample, this clone was seen once. This sequence joins TRBV11-2 and TRBJ2-3, with D unclear. This CDR3 region has 14 residues. CDR1 SGHAT and CDR2 FQNNGV come from the germline V gene. V was shortened by 3 bases and J by 2 bases, with 9 bases between the two germline ends. The CDR3 reads CASSFPYSTDTQYF. The CDR3 nucleotides are TGTGCCAGCAGCTTTCCCTACTCCACAGATACGCAGTATTTT.

The chain links TRBV6-5 to TRBJ2-2, with TRBD2 identical over 8 bases. Germline-derived CDR1 and CDR2 are MNHEY and SVGAGI. Losses at the gene ends were 5 bases for V and 5 bases for J; bases not matched to a gene: 7. The CDR3 is 15 residues long. CDR3 DNA: TGTGCCAGCAGTACCTCCGGGACTAGAACCGGGGAGCTGTTTTTT. Encoded protein: CASSTSGTRTGELFF.

The chain has TRBV6-6 and TRBJ1-1; tentative D call: TRBD1 (5 bases). There are 14 residues in the CDR3. Germline lookup yields CDR1 MNHNY and CDR2 SVGAGI (reference sequence). Trimming took 2 bases from V and 2 from J, leaving 9 bases between them. Here the CDR3 reads CASSYTGTNTEAFF. The CDR3 DNA sequence: TGTGCCAGCAGTTACACGGGGACTAACACTGAAGCTTTCTTT.

The gene calls are TRBV7-6 and TRBJ1-2; D is possibly TRBD1 (5 bases). The CDR3 contains 14 residues. Germline assignment: CDR1 SGHVS and CDR2 FNYEAQ. V was cut by 2 bases and J by 2 bases, with 9 bases left in between. The CDR3 coding sequence is TGTGCCAGCAGCTTAAGGAGGGACAACTATGGCTACACCTTC. It yields the protein CASSLRRDNYGYTF.

V is TRBV2 and J is TRBJ1-3; D gene ambiguous. With 8 bases removed from V and 1 base from J, the gap between germline ends came to 9 bases. Germline V CDR1 and CDR2: SNHLY, FYNNEI. The length of the CDR3 is 13 residues. The CDR3 is CASGRVSGNTIYF. The CDR3 DNA reads TGTGCCAGCGGGAGGGTTTCTGGAAACACCATATATTTT.

The genes are TRBV30 and TRBJ2-7; D possibly corresponds to TRBD2 (5 bases). The CDR3 length is 13 residues. Germline-derived CDR1 and CDR2 are GTSNPN and SVGIG (reference sequence). V lost 7 bases to trimming and J lost 5 bases, with 18 bases between them. CDR3 DNA sequence: TGTGCCTCTGGAAGAAGTTTGGAGGACGAGCAGTACTTC. It is translated as CASGRSLEDEQYF.

The chain uses TRBV27 and TRBJ1-1; 7 nucleotides align to TRBD1. From germline, CDR1 is MNHEY and CDR2 SMNVEV (reference sequence). The CDR3 is 15 amino acids. V was clipped by 7 bases and J by 1 base; unmatched bases: 9. CDR3 sequence: CASNLRTGGNTEAFF. The CDR3 DNA is TGTGCCAGCAACTTAAGGACAGGAGGGAACACTGAAGCTTTCTTT.

The chain carries TRBV5-5 and TRBJ1-3; maybe TRBD1 (5 bases). CDR3 length equals 16 residues. V lost 1 base, J lost 3 bases, and 14 bases lay in between. Germline loops: CDR1 SGHKS, CDR2 YYEKEE (reference sequence). The CDR3, as DNA: TGTGCCAGCAGCTTGTTGCGGGGGTTAGGTGGAAACACCATATATTTT. Protein: CASSLLRGLGGNTIYF. The variable domain in full, completed from reference TRBV5-5 and TRBJ1-3, reads DAGVTQSPTHLIKTRGQQVTLRCSPISGHKSVSWYQQVLGQGPQFIFQYYEKEERGRGNFPDRFSARQFPNYSSELNVNALLLGDSALYLCASSLLRGLGGNTIYFGEGSWLTVV.

The J gene is TRBJ2-3, the V gene TRBV6-4; D not certain. Germline assignment: CDR1 MRHNA and CDR2 SNTAGT. Between the trimmed V and J ends, which lost 3 bases and 0 bases, there was a span of 10 bases. This CDR3 has 15 amino acids. The CDR3 here is CASSEESGSTDTQYF. CDR3 sequence (DNA): TGTGCCAGCAGTGAAGAATCAGGTAGCACAGATACGCAGTATTTT.

This chain uses TRBV27 with TRBJ1-1; tentative D call: TRBD1 (6 bases). CDR1 and CDR2 (germline): MNHEY, SMNVEV (reference sequence). There are 13 residues in the CDR3. Trimming shortened V by 3 bases and J by 8 bases, and 13 bases separated the two germline ends. CDR3 protein: CASSFISGGEAFF. The CDR3 nucleotides read TGTGCCAGCAGTTTTATATCGGGGGGCGAAGCTTTCTTT.

The chain links TRBV27 to TRBJ1-1; D unclear. V dropped 7 bases and J dropped 3 bases, with 12 bases sitting between them. CDR1 and CDR2 (germline): MNHEY, SMNVEV (reference sequence). The CDR3 loop spans 13 amino acids. CDR3 nucleotide sequence: TGTGCCAGCACCGGTGAGGGCCACACTGAAGCTTTCTTT. It translates to CASTGEGHTEAFF.

The genes are TRBV27 and TRBJ1-1, with 7 bases that match TRBD1. The V gene end was trimmed by 3 bases and the J gene end by 1 base; junction bases not matched to a gene: 26. This CDR3 contains 22 residues. Germline CDR1 MNHEY, CDR2 SMNVEV (reference sequence). CDR3 sequence reads: CASSFRLYQIRVLSGGNTEAFF. The CDR3 nucleotides are TGTGCCAGCAGTTTTCGGCTTTATCAAATTCGAGTTCTGTCAGGGGGGAACACTGAAGCTTTCTTT.

The CDR3 region is CASSPGETDQPQHF. In DNA form, the CDR3 reads TGTGCCAGCAGCCCGGGAGAGACGGATCAGCCCCAGCATTTT. The chain uses TRBV7-9 and TRBJ1-5; D gene uncertain. CDR1 SEHNR and CDR2 FQNEAQ come from the germline V gene (reference sequence). This CDR3 spans 14 amino acids. V was shortened by 5 bases and J by 5 bases, with 13 bases between the two germline ends.

The chain carries TRBV4-1 and TRBJ2-7, with TRBD1 as a possible D gene (6 bases). Trimming took 4 bases from V and 5 from J, leaving 15 bases between them. The CDR3 consists of 14 residues. The germline gives CDR1 MGHRA, CDR2 YSYEKL. CDR3 coding DNA: TGCGCCAGCAGCCTCCGAACAGGGTTCGACGAGCAGTACTTC. This gives the protein CASSLRTGFDEQYF.

This clone turned up a few times. The chain is built from TRBV30 and TRBJ1-3; D possibly corresponds to TRBD1 (5 bases). CDR3 length equals 13 residues. CDR1 is GTSNPN, CDR2 SVGIG, per germline (reference sequence). The V and J ends lost 0 bases and 6 bases respectively, with 9 bases between them. CDR3 sequence (DNA): TGTGCCTGGAGTGTAGACAGCCTAAACACCATATATTTT. Translated: CAWSVDSLNTIYF.

The rearrangement uses TRBV13 and TRBJ1-1; perhaps TRBD1 as D (6 bases). This CDR3 comprises 17 residues. V lost 7 bases and J 3 bases, leaving 24 bases between the germline ends. Germline CDR1 PRHDT, CDR2 FYEKMQ (reference sequence). The DNA for the CDR3 is TGTGCCAGCAACCGGGGCAGGGGAATGAGTCGGGACACTGAAGCTTTCTTT. Protein product: CASNRGRGMSRDTEAFF. The full variable domain, in which reference TRBV13 and TRBJ1-1 provide the parts outside the CDR3, is AAGVIQSPRHLIKEKRETATLKCYPIPRHDTVYWYQQGPGQDPQFLISFYEKMQSDKGSIPDRFSAQQFSDYHSELNMSSLELGDSALYFCASNRGRGMSRDTEAFFGQGTRLTVV.

V gene TRBV19 combines with J gene TRBJ1-6, with D maybe TRBD1 (5 bases). The CDR3 extends over 17 amino acids. From germline, CDR1 is LNHDA and CDR2 SQIVND (reference sequence). V lost 1 base and J lost 10, with 20 bases in between. The CDR3: CASSIAAGVAGESPLHF. The DNA for the CDR3 is TGTGCCAGTAGTATAGCAGCGGGGGTGGCTGGTGAATCACCCCTCCACTTT.

The rearrangement links TRBV13 to TRBJ1-2, with 11 bases fitting TRBD1. Per the germline V gene, CDR1 is PRHDT and CDR2 is FYEKMQ (reference sequence). This CDR3 spans 14 amino acids. The ends lost 5 bases at V and 5 bases at J; junction bases unmatched: 4. Written as DNA, the CDR3 is TGTGCCAGCAGCAGGGACAGGGGGTTATATGGCTACACCTTC. It codes for CASSRDRGLYGYTF.

Only one count was recorded for this clone. The rearrangement joins TRBV7-9 to TRBJ2-1; the D is unclear. Germline CDR1 is SEHNR and CDR2 is FQNEAQ (reference sequence). Trimming stripped 6 bases from V and 7 bases from J, with 10 bases between. This CDR3 is 12 amino acids long. The CDR3 spells CASRPAPNEQFF. The CDR3 DNA sequence: TGTGCCAGCAGACCAGCGCCAAATGAGCAGTTCTTC.

The rearrangement links TRBV6-6 to TRBJ2-3, with TRBD1 matching 10 bases. The CDR3 is 14 residues long. Germline V gene sequence: CDR1 MNHNY, CDR2 SVGAGI (reference sequence). Trimming cost V 1 base and J 6 bases; bases outside gene matches: 1. In nucleotides, the CDR3 is TGTGCCAGCAGTTACTGGGACAGGGGTGATACGCAGTATTTT. Protein sequence: CASSYWDRGDTQYF.

The rearrangement uses TRBV7-8 and TRBJ1-6; TRBD1 aligns across 10 bases. The CDR3 length is 17 residues. The V and J ends lost 5 bases and 2 bases, in that order; junction bases with no gene match: 6. Germline V gene lookup returns CDR1 SGHVS and CDR2 FQNEAQ. The CDR3: CASSPRQGAAYNSPLHF. The CDR3 DNA is TGTGCCAGCAGCCCCCGACAGGGGGCGGCCTATAATTCACCCCTCCACTTT.

The genes are TRBV7-6 and TRBJ2-7, with 9 bases matching TRBD2. This CDR3 comprises 17 residues. The germline V gene has CDR1 SGHVS and CDR2 FNYEAQ. Losses at the gene ends were 0 bases for V and 6 bases for J; bases not matched to a gene: 12. CDR3 in DNA: TGTGCCAGCAGCTTAGCCGTGGGGGCTAGCGGGGCCTCCGAGCAGTACTTC. It yields the protein CASSLAVGASGASEQYF. Using reference TRBV7-6 and TRBJ2-7 for the parts outside the CDR3, the full variable domain is GAGVSQSPRYKVTKRGQDVALRCDPISGHVSLYWYRQALGQGPEFLTYFNYEAQQDKSGLPNDRFSAERPEGSISTLTIQRTEQRDSAMYRCASSLAVGASGASEQYFGPGTRLTVT.

The rearrangement uses TRBV7-9 and TRBJ2-2; tentatively, D is TRBD1 (5 bases). CDR3 length equals 16 residues. CDR1 SEHNR and CDR2 FQNEAQ come from the germline V gene (reference sequence). Trimming cost V 4 bases and J 5 bases, with 17 bases left between them. CDR3 nucleotides: TGTGCCAGCAGCTATTGGGGCCAGTTGGTAACCGGGGAGCTGTTTTTT. Translation: CASSYWGQLVTGELFF.

The chain employs TRBV2 and TRBJ1-4, with 10 bases lining up with TRBD1. The CDR3 runs 15 residues. V was pared by 8 bases and J by 6 bases, with 9 bases of the junction left unmatched. From germline, CDR1 is SNHLY and CDR2 FYNNEI. The chain's CDR3 is CASGAEGTGDEKLFF. The CDR3 coding sequence is TGTGCCAGCGGGGCAGAAGGGACAGGGGATGAAAAACTGTTTTTT. Full variable domain (missing parts from reference TRBV2 and TRBJ1-4): EPEVTQTPSHQVTQMGQEVILRCVPISNHLYFYWYRQILGQKVEFLVSFYNNEISEKSEIFDDQFSVERPDGSNFTLKIRSTKLEDSAMYFCASGAEGTGDEKLFFGSGTQLSVL.

The CDR3 spells CASSRDGTGPQETQYF. The CDR3 region has the DNA TGTGCCAGCAGCCGGGATGGGACAGGACCCCAAGAGACCCAGTACTTC. V is TRBV14 and J is TRBJ2-5, with 8 bases lining up with TRBD1. This CDR3 region has 16 residues. The V and J ends lost 4 bases and 1 base, in that order; junction bases with no gene match: 8. Per the germline V gene, CDR1 is SGHDN and CDR2 is FVKESK.

The V gene is TRBV5-8, the J gene TRBJ1-5; D is unresolved. The length of the CDR3 is 14 residues. CDR1 is SGHTS, CDR2 YDEGEE, per germline. The V end was cut by 0 bases, the J end by 3 bases, with 7 bases between. The CDR3 is CASSLVLANQPQHF. The CDR3, as DNA: TGTGCCAGCAGCTTGGTGTTGGCCAATCAGCCCCAGCATTTT.

The chain has TRBV10-1 and TRBJ2-1, with D perhaps TRBD1 (5 bases). Germline V CDR1 and CDR2: WNHNN, SYGVQD (reference sequence). The CDR3 consists of 15 residues. The germline V and J ends were trimmed by 0 bases and 10 bases, with 16 bases remaining between them. The CDR3 here is CASSESEAGPREQFF. For the CDR3, the DNA is TGCGCCAGCAGTGAGTCCGAGGCAGGGCCCCGGGAGCAGTTCTTC.

The J gene is TRBJ2-2, the V gene TRBV15; 7 nucleotides match TRBD1. V lost 2 bases, J lost 1 base, and 13 bases stayed unmatched. Germline V lookup: CDR1 LNHNV, CDR2 YYDKDF (reference sequence). This CDR3 is 19 amino acids long. CDR3 in amino acids: CATSRLTASGTENTGELFF. In nucleotides, the CDR3 is TGTGCCACCAGCAGACTAACTGCGTCGGGGACAGAGAACACCGGGGAGCTGTTTTTT. Full variable domain (remainder filled in from reference TRBV15 and TRBJ2-2): DAMVIQNPRYQVTQFGKPVTLSCSQTLNHNVMYWYQQKSSQAPKLLFHYYDKDFNNEADTPDNFQSRRPNTSFCFLDIRSPGLGDTAMYLCATSRLTASGTENTGELFFGEGSRLTVL.

V is TRBV7-9 and J is TRBJ1-5; TRBD1 matches at 7 bases. The CDR3 length is 14 residues. The germline V gene has CDR1 SEHNR and CDR2 FQNEAQ (reference sequence). V lost 3 bases and J lost 5; bases outside the gene matches: 4. CDR3 sequence (DNA): TGTGCCAGCAGCTTGACAGGGTTCGATCAGCCCCAGCATTTT. It translates to CASSLTGFDQPQHF.

This clone was found once. The V call is TRBV4-2, the J call TRBJ2-3; D is perhaps TRBD2 (5 bases). V lost 0 bases, J lost 0 bases, and 13 bases lay in between. CDR1 and CDR2 (germline): LGHNA, YNFKEQ. The CDR3 is made up of 17 amino acids. The CDR3 region is CASSQDQRWTSTDTQYF. The CDR3 DNA reads as TGTGCCAGCAGCCAAGACCAACGGTGGACTAGCACAGATACGCAGTATTTT.

This sequence joins TRBV5-5 and TRBJ1-5; a possible D gene is TRBD1 (5 bases). CDR1 is SGHKS and CDR2 is YYEKEE in the germline V gene (reference sequence). The CDR3 contains 14 residues. V was clipped by 0 bases and J by 6 bases, with 10 bases between them. The CDR3 DNA is TGTGCCAGCAGCTTGGGGTGGGGGGGTCAGCCCCAGCATTTT. It yields the protein CASSLGWGGQPQHF.